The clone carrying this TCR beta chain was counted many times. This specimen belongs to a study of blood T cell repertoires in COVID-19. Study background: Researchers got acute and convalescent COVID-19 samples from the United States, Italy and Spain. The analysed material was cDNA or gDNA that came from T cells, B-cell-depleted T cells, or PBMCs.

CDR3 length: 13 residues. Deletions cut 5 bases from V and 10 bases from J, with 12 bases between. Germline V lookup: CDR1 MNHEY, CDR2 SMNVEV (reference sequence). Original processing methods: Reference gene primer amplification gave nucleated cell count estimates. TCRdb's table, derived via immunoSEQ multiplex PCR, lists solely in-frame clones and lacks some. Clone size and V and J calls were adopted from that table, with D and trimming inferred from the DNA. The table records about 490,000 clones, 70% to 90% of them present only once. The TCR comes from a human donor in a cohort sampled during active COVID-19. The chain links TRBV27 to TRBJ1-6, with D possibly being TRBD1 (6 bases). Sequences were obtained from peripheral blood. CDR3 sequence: CASSQTRGSPLHF. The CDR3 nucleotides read TGTGCCAGCAGTCAAACGAGGGGGTCACCCCTCCACTTT.